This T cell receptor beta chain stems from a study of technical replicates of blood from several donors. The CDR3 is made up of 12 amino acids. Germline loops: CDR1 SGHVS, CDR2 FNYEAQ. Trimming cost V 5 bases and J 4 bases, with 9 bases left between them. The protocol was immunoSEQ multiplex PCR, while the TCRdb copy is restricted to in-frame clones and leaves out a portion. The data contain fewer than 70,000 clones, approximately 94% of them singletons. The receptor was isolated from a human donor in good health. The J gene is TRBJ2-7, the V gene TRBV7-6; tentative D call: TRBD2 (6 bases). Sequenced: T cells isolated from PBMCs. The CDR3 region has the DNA TGTGCCAGCAGCAAGGGAGGTTACGAGCAGTACTTC. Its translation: CASSKGGYEQYF.